This entry lists 4 T cell receptor beta chains sequenced from one sample in a study of OX40 agonist ivuxolimab in advanced cancers. The table came from immunoSEQ multiplex PCR; TCRdb's copy has only in-frame clones and leaves some out. The table has some 78,000 clones, about 86% seen once. Sample: CD4+ or CD8+ T cells sorted from blood, taken in a trial of the OX40 agonist ivuxolimab. The receptor source for this set is an adult with an advanced solid tumor such as melanoma, head and neck, liver or kidney cancer.

The J gene is TRBJ1-6, the V gene TRBV12-1. TRBV12-1 corresponds to a pseudogene. The CDR3 has 16 amino acids. The CDR3 reads CASLDHGSTYNSPLHF. The CDR3, as DNA: TGTGCCAGCCTCGACCACGGATCCACATATAATTCACCCCTCCACTTT.

This sequence joins TRBV7-3 and TRBJ2-2; no definite D call. CDR1 and CDR2 (germline): SGHTA, FQGTGA. This CDR3 comprises 16 residues. With 2 bases removed from V and 7 bases from J, the gap between germline ends came to 17 bases. The CDR3 reads CASSLSVIGSSGELFF. The DNA for the CDR3 is TGTGCCAGCAGCTTATCCGTCATCGGATCCAGCGGGGAGCTGTTTTTT.

J is TRBJ2-7 and V is TRBV6-1, with D maybe TRBD1 (6 bases). The germline V gene encodes CDR1 MNHNS and CDR2 SASEGT. Trimming left V 4 bases short and J 6 bases short, with 10 bases between. The CDR3 extends over 12 amino acids. CDR3 amino acids: CASSAQGREQYF. The DNA for the CDR3 is TGTGCCAGCAGTGCACAGGGACGCGAGCAGTACTTC.

This clone has just one count. The rearrangement uses TRBV4-3 and TRBJ2-1, with a tentative D call TRBD2 (7 bases). Germline CDR1 and CDR2: LGHNA and YSLEER. CDR3 length: 17 residues. The germline V and J ends were trimmed by 0 bases and 7 bases, with 19 bases remaining between them. The DNA of the CDR3 is TGCGCCAGCAGCCAAGATTATGGGGGGGCTCGTACTAATGAGCAGTTCTTC. Residues: CASSQDYGGARTNEQFF.